Following are 6 T cell receptor beta chains from one sample sequenced in a study of T cell responses to AZD1222 COVID-19 vaccine. Some clones are missing from TCRdb's copy, which holds only in-frame ones; the method was immunoSEQ multiplex PCR. The data show about 77,000 clones, more than 85% seen once. Sequences were derived from peripheral blood, sampled 28 days after the second AZD1222 dose. These receptor sequences come from an adult who received the AZD1222 COVID-19 vaccine.

This rearrangement joins TRBV5-1 to TRBJ1-2; tentatively, D is TRBD1 (5 bases). V lost 0 bases and J lost 0, with 6 bases in between. CDR3 length equals 14 residues. From germline, CDR1 is SGHRS and CDR2 YFSETQ. In DNA form, the CDR3 reads TGCGCCAGCAGCTTGGACAGGACTAACTATGGCTACACCTTC. Residues: CASSLDRTNYGYTF.

The chain couples TRBV6-4 to TRBJ2-2, with 7 positions matching TRBD1. Germline V gene sequence: CDR1 MRHNA, CDR2 SNTAGT. After removal of 3 bases from V and 2 bases from J, the junction contained 6 bases not matched to a gene. This CDR3 region has 16 residues. Here the CDR3 DNA reads TGTGCCAGCAGTGAGACCGGGACAGTAAACACCGGGGAGCTGTTTTTT. Translating it yields CASSETGTVNTGELFF.

The chain couples TRBV19 to TRBJ1-4; weak D call: TRBD1 (5 bases). V gave up 3 bases and J gave up 2 bases, with 10 bases separating them. From germline, CDR1 is LNHDA and CDR2 SQIVND (reference sequence). The CDR3 extends over 15 amino acids. CDR3 loop: CASSMGGRTNEKLFF. The CDR3 nucleotides are TGTGCCAGTAGTATGGGGGGACGGACTAATGAAAAACTGTTTTTT. The full variable domain, rest sourced from reference TRBV19 and TRBJ1-4, is DGGITQSPKYLFRKEGQNVTLSCEQNLNHDAMYWYRQDPGQGLRLIYYSQIVNDFQKGDIAEGYSVSREKKESFPLTVTSAQKNPTAFYLCASSMGGRTNEKLFFGSGTQLSVL.

The chain has TRBV6-5 and TRBJ1-5, with 9 bases matching TRBD1. There are 15 residues in the CDR3. Germline CDR1 reads MNHEY; CDR2 reads SVGAGI. After removal of 7 bases from V and 3 bases from J, the junction contained 7 bases not matched to a gene. CDR3: CASNSGQGYNQPQHF. CDR3 bases: TGTGCCAGCAACTCGGGACAGGGTTACAATCAGCCCCAGCATTTT.

V gene TRBV7-8 combines with J gene TRBJ1-2, with D uncertain. Germline lookup yields CDR1 SGHVS and CDR2 FQNEAQ. The CDR3 spans 14 residues. Trimming removed 0 bases at V and 3 bases at J, with 8 bases between. The CDR3 DNA sequence: TGTGCCAGCAGCTTAGCGCTGGAACACTATGGCTACACCTTC. Its translation: CASSLALEHYGYTF.

The V call is TRBV5-1, the J call TRBJ2-4, with TRBD1 identical over 11 bases. V gave up 0 bases and J gave up 7 bases; unmatched junction bases: 9. This CDR3 has 17 residues. Germline lookup yields CDR1 SGHRS and CDR2 YFSETQ. The chain's CDR3 is CASSLGTGGWGTNIQYF. CDR3 DNA: TGCGCCAGCAGCTTGGGGACAGGGGGCTGGGGAACGAACATTCAGTACTTC. The full variable domain, rest sourced from reference TRBV5-1 and TRBJ2-4, is KAGVTQTPRYLIKTRGQQVTLSCSPISGHRSVSWYQQTPGQGLQFLFEYFSETQRNKGNFPGRFSGRQFSNSRSEMNVSTLELGDSALYLCASSLGTGGWGTNIQYFGAGTRLSVL.